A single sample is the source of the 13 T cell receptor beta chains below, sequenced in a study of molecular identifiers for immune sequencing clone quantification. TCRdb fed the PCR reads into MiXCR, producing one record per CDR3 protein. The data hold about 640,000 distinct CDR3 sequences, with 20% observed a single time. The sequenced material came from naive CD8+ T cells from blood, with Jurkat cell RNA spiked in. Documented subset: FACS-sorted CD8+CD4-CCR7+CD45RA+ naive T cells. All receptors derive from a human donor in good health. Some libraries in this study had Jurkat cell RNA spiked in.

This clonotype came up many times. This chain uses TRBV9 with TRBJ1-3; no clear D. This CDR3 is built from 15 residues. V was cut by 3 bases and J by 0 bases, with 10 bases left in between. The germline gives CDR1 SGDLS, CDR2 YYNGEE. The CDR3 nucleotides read TGTGCCAGCAGCGGAGACGGAATCTCTGGAAACACCATATATTTT. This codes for CASSGDGISGNTIYF.

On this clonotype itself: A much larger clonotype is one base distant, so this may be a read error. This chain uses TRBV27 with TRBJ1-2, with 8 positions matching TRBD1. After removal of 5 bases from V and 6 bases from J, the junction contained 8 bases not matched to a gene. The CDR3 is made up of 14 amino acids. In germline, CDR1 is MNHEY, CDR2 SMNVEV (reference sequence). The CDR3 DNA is TGTGCCAGCAGTCCCGCCAGGGGGCACAATGGCTACACCTTC. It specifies CASSPARGHNGYTF.

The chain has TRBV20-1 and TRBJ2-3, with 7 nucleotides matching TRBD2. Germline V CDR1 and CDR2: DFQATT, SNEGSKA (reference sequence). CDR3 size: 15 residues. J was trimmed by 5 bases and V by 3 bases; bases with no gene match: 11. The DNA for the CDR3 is TGCAGTGCTAGTAGGGAGGGCCGCCTGTTAGATACGCAGTATTTT. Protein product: CSASREGRLLDTQYF.

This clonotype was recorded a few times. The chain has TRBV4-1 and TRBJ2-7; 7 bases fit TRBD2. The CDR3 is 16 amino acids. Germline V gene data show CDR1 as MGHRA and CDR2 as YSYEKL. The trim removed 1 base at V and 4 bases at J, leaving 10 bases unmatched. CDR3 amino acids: CASSQGAWRESYEQYF. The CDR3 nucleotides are TGCGCCAGCAGCCAAGGAGCTTGGCGGGAGTCGTACGAGCAGTACTTC.

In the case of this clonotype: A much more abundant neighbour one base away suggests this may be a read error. CDR3 in DNA: TGCGCCAGCAGCCAAGATGACAGCGCCTACGAGCGGTACTTC. Its protein is CASSQDDSAYERYF. The chain links TRBV4-1 to TRBJ2-7; D is perhaps TRBD1 (5 bases). The CDR3 consists of 14 residues. Germline CDR1 reads MGHRA; CDR2 reads YSYEKL.

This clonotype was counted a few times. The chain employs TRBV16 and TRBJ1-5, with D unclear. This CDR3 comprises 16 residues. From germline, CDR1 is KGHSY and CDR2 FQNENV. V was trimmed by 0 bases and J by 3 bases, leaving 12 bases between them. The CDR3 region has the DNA TGTGCCAGCAGCCAATCGGGTACAGACCCCAATCAGCCCCAGCATTTT. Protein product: CASSQSGTDPNQPQHF.

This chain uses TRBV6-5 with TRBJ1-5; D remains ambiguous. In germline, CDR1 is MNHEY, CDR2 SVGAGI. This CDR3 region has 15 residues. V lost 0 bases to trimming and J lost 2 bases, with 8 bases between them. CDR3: CASSYSIQGNQPQHF. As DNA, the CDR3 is TGTGCCAGCAGTTACTCGATTCAGGGCAATCAGCCCCAGCATTTT.

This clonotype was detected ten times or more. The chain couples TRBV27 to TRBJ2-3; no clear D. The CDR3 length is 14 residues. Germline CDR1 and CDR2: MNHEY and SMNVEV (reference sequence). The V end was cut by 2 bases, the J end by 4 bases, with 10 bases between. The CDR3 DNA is TGTGCCAGCAGTTTAATTGCGAACCCAGATACGCAGTATTTT. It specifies CASSLIANPDTQYF.

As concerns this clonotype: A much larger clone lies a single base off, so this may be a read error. CDR3 region: CSACRAPGENYEQYF. In nucleotides, the CDR3 is TGCAGTGCTTGTCGGGCCCCAGGGGAGAACTACGAGCAGTACTTC. The chain carries TRBV20-1 and TRBJ2-7, with TRBD1 as a possible D gene (6 bases). The CDR3 has 15 residues. From germline, CDR1 is DFQATT and CDR2 SNEGSKA (reference sequence). Trimming removed 5 bases from V and 3 bases from J, with 20 bases in between.

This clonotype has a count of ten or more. CDR3 in amino acids: CASSLYTSANTGELFF. CDR3 in DNA: TGCGCCAGCAGCTTGTATACCAGCGCGAACACCGGGGAGCTGTTTTTT. The chain has TRBV5-1 and TRBJ2-2; no definite D call. Germline CDR1 is SGHRS and CDR2 is YFSETQ. The CDR3 loop spans 16 amino acids. V lost 1 base and J 0 bases, leaving 10 bases between the germline ends. The full variable domain, completed using reference TRBV5-1 and TRBJ2-2, is KAGVTQTPRYLIKTRGQQVTLSCSPISGHRSVSWYQQTPGQGLQFLFEYFSETQRNKGNFPGRFSGRQFSNSRSEMNVSTLELGDSALYLCASSLYTSANTGELFFGEGSRLTVL.

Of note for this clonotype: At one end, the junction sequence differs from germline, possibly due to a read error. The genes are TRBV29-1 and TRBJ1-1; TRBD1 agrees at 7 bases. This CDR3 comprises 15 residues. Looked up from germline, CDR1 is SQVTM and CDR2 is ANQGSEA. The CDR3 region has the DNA TGCGGCGTTGAAGATTTGACAGGGTCTGGCACTGGAGCTTTCTTT. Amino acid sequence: CGVEDLTGSGTGAFF.

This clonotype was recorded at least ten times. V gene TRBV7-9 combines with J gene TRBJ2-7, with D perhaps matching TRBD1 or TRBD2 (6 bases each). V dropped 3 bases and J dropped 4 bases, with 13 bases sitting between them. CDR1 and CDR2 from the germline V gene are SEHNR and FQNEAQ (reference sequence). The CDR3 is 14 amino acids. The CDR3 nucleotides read TGTGCCAGCAGCTTCAGACAGGAGGGGTACGAGCAGTACTTC. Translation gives CASSFRQEGYEQYF.

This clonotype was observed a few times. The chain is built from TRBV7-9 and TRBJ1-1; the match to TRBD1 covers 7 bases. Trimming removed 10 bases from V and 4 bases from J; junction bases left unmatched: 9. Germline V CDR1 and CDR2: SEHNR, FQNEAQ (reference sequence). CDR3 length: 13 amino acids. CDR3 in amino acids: CANSRDSSTEAFF. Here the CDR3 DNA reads TGTGCCAACTCCAGGGACAGCAGCACTGAAGCTTTCTTT.